This section outlines one T cell receptor (beta chain) sequence together with its context. The germline V gene encodes CDR1 SGDLS and CDR2 YYNGEE. CDR3 length equals 15 residues. The V and J ends lost 0 bases and 2 bases respectively, with 8 bases between them. The data stem from a study of blood T cell repertoires in COVID-19. Study summary: The samples span acute and convalescent COVID-19 from the United States, Italy and Spain. Sample material is recorded as cDNA or gDNA derived from T cells, B-cell-depleted T cells, or PBMCs.

In the original processing: From reference gene primer amplification, estimates of nucleated cell counts were derived. TCRdb's copy holds only in-frame clones and misses some; the assay was immunoSEQ multiplex PCR. V and J calls and clone size are those listed in that table; D and trimming were worked out from the DNA. The sample has around 72,000 clones, approximately 91% seen once. Sequenced material: peripheral blood. The sequence was collected from a man aged 50-59 years with acute or convalescent COVID-19. The gene calls are TRBV9 and TRBJ2-2, with D uncertain. DNA of the CDR3: TGTGCCAGCAGCGTAGGTTCCAGTAACACCGGGGAGCTGTTTTTT. Translation: CASSVGSSNTGELFF. Drawing the rest from reference TRBV9 and TRBJ2-2, the complete variable domain is DSGVTQTPKHLITATGQRVTLRCSPRSGDLSVYWYQQSLDQGLQFLIQYYNGEERAKGNILERFSAQQFPDLHSELNLSSLELGDSALYFCASSVGSSNTGELFFGEGSRLTVL.